Following are 27 T cell receptor beta chains from one sample sequenced in a study of blood T cells in healthy people across ages. A second about 7 to 11 cycle PCR used barcoded and J-beta primers. TCRdb passed the 5' RACE reads through MiXCR, listing each CDR3 protein once. The sample includes about 1.4 million distinct CDR3 sequences, roughly 59% seen only once; the top ten take approximately 7%. The sequencing input was blood. The receptors shown here come from a man between 18 and 29 years old in good health.

The rearrangement uses TRBV18 and TRBJ2-4; D remains ambiguous. The last part of the DNA fits TRBJ2-7 better; the J call may be wrong. The CDR3 loop spans 15 amino acids. The germline gives CDR1 KGHSH, CDR2 LQKENI. The CDR3 loop is CASSPVLGNTYEQYF. The CDR3 nucleotides read TGTGCCAGCTCACCAGTCCTAGGAAACACCTACGAGCAGTACTTC.

The chain is built from TRBV20-1 and TRBJ2-3, with 9 positions matching TRBD1. The germline gives CDR1 DFQATT, CDR2 SNEGSKA (reference sequence). V trimming: 2 bases; J trimming: 2 bases; junction bases outside the gene matches: 8. The CDR3 consists of 16 residues. The CDR3 protein is CSARPFGTGITDTQYF. In DNA form, the CDR3 reads TGCAGTGCTAGACCTTTCGGGACAGGGATCACAGATACGCAGTATTTT.

This clonotype turned up a few times. The chain couples TRBV2 to TRBJ2-3, with a tentative D call TRBD2 (5 bases). CDR1 and CDR2 from the germline V gene are SNHLY and FYNNEI. The CDR3 totals 15 residues. The V end was cut by 5 bases, the J end by 1 base, with 13 bases between. The CDR3 DNA reads TGTGCCAGCAGTACCGACGGGGTGGGCACAGATACGCAGTATTTT. Its protein product is CASSTDGVGTDTQYF.

The gene calls are TRBV20-1 and TRBJ2-4; D might be TRBD1 (5 bases). Germline values: CDR1 DFQATT, CDR2 SNEGSKA (reference sequence). The V end lost 2 bases, the J end lost 7 bases, and 15 bases lay between the germline ends. CDR3 length: 14 amino acids. CDR3 sequence: CSARRATDNNIQYF. In nucleotides, the CDR3 is TGCAGTGCTAGAAGAGCGACAGACAACAACATTCAGTACTTC.

The table lists this clonotype with a few counts. The chain is built from TRBV28 and TRBJ2-6; D call uncertain. The germline CDR1 and CDR2 sequences are MDHEN and SYDVKM. With 5 bases removed from V and 6 bases from J, the gap between germline ends came to 11 bases. The CDR3 loop spans 14 amino acids. The CDR3 sequence is CASSLRTVANVLTF. The CDR3 DNA sequence: TGTGCCAGCAGTCTGCGAACTGTGGCCAACGTCCTGACTTTC.

V is TRBV5-5 and J is TRBJ2-6, with a weak D call TRBD2 (5 bases). Per the germline V gene, CDR1 is SGHKS and CDR2 is YYEKEE (reference sequence). The ends were cut back, 6 bases at V and 3 bases at J, with 19 bases in the middle. The CDR3 is 17 amino acids. The DNA for the CDR3 is TGTGCCAGCATCCCAACCCAGCTAGCATTTGGGGCCAACGTCCTGACTTTC. This sequence encodes CASIPTQLAFGANVLTF.

This clonotype appeared a few times. The rearrangement joins TRBV20-1 to TRBJ2-7; no clear D gene. CDR3 length: 15 amino acids. Trimming removed 1 base at V and 6 bases at J, with 19 bases between. Germline CDR1 reads DFQATT; CDR2 reads SNEGSKA (reference sequence). The CDR3 nucleotides are TGCAGTGCTAGAGGAGGACCGAGCCGACCCGGCGAGCAGTACTTC. It encodes CSARGGPSRPGEQYF.

In its sample, this clonotype was seen a few times. The chain couples TRBV7-2 to TRBJ2-1; the D gene is possibly TRBD2 (6 bases). V lost 10 bases and J lost 9, with 22 bases in between. The germline V gene has CDR1 SGHTA and CDR2 FQGNSA. The CDR3 loop spans 14 amino acids. DNA for the CDR3: TGTGCCACCGGTCGACTAGTCAGCGGGCTTGAGCAGTTCTTC. This translates into CATGRLVSGLEQFF.

The CDR3 sequence is CSARLEGEQYF. The CDR3 DNA is TGCAGTGCTAGACTGGAGGGCGAGCAGTACTTC. The chain combines TRBV20-1 with TRBJ2-4; perhaps TRBD2 as D (6 bases). The J call may not be correct, given that the DNA end is closer to TRBJ2-7. Germline CDR1 reads DFQATT; CDR2 reads SNEGSKA (reference sequence). This CDR3 has 11 residues.

This clonotype occurred a few times. V is TRBV13 and J is TRBJ2-7; D might be TRBD1 or TRBD2, each matching 6 bases. The CDR3 runs 16 residues. Germline assignment: CDR1 PRHDT and CDR2 FYEKMQ (reference sequence). V gave up 6 bases and J gave up 0 bases, with 18 bases separating them. In DNA form, the CDR3 reads TGTGCCAGCAGAACCACCGGGGGCCGGAGCTCCTACGAGCAGTACTTC. Protein sequence: CASRTTGGRSSYEQYF.

This clonotype was seen a handful of times. The chain links TRBV4-1 to TRBJ2-7; D not certain. The germline gives CDR1 MGHRA, CDR2 YSYEKL. V lost 4 bases to trimming and J lost 4 bases, with 14 bases between them. This CDR3 is built from 14 residues. CDR3 in DNA: TGCGCCAGCAGCCGATTTAGGATAGGGTACGAGCAGTACTTC. This encodes CASSRFRIGYEQYF.

Only a few counts were recorded for this clonotype. The rearrangement links TRBV3-1 to TRBJ1-4, with TRBD1 identical over 9 bases. Germline V lookup: CDR1 LGHDT, CDR2 YNNKEL (reference sequence). V lost 0 bases to trimming and J lost 9 bases; unmatched junction nucleotides: 5. CDR3 length: 15 amino acids. CDR3 sequence (DNA): TGTGCCAGCAGCCAAGATGGGACAGGGAGGCAAAAACTGTTTTTT. This codes for CASSQDGTGRQKLFF.

The rearrangement links TRBV25-1 to TRBJ2-1; weak D call: TRBD2 (5 bases). V shed 4 bases and J shed 2 bases, with 12 bases lying between them. CDR1 and CDR2 from the germline V gene are MGHDK and SYGVNS. The CDR3 length is 15 residues. DNA for the CDR3: TGTGCCAGCAGTGCTCTCGAGGGAACCTACAATGAGCAGTTCTTC. This sequence encodes CASSALEGTYNEQFF.

The chain combines TRBV5-1 with TRBJ2-5; either TRBD1 or TRBD2 may fit D (5 bases each). V lost 2 bases, J lost 2 bases, and 19 bases lay in between. The CDR3 runs 17 residues. Germline assignment: CDR1 SGHRS and CDR2 YFSETQ. For the CDR3, the DNA is TGCGCCAGCAGCTTTTGGGGACGCGTAAGGCGGCAAGAGACCCAGTACTTC. Its protein is CASSFWGRVRRQETQYF.

The V and J genes are TRBV20-1 and TRBJ2-3; D is ambiguous. V dropped 6 bases and J dropped 1 base, with 11 bases sitting between them. The CDR3 is made up of 13 amino acids. The V gene's germline CDR1 is DFQATT and CDR2 SNEGSKA (reference sequence). The CDR3 DNA sequence: TGCAGTGCCCACGGACGAGGCACAGATACGCAGTATTTT. Translation: CSAHGRGTDTQYF.

The chain is built from TRBV5-4 and TRBJ2-5; 9 bases agree with TRBD1. The CDR3 runs to 17 residues. The germline V gene encodes CDR1 SGHNT and CDR2 YYREEE (reference sequence). Unmatched junction bases numbered 11, after V lost 0 bases and J lost 5 bases. DNA of the CDR3: TGTGCCAGCAGCTTGGGATCCGGGACAGGGTCTTTGGAGACCCAGTACTTC. Translated: CASSLGSGTGSLETQYF.

The CDR3 region is CASSPPAGLYF. The CDR3, as DNA: TGTGCCAGCAGCCCTCCGGCAGGGCTGTACTTC. This chain connects TRBV7-9 to TRBJ2-5; the D gene is possibly TRBD1 (5 bases). CDR3 length equals 11 residues. V lost 5 bases and J 13 bases, leaving 14 bases between the germline ends. Germline V lookup: CDR1 SEHNR, CDR2 FQNEAQ (reference sequence).

This clonotype was seen more than once but under ten times. The chain links TRBV6-5 to TRBJ2-7; D possibly corresponds to TRBD2 (6 bases). CDR3 length equals 15 residues. Germline CDR1 is MNHEY and CDR2 is SVGAGI. V lost 5 bases and J 2 bases, leaving 16 bases between the germline ends. The CDR3: CASSPSLAPTYEQYF. CDR3 in DNA: TGTGCCAGCAGTCCCTCCCTAGCGCCCACCTACGAGCAGTACTTC.

The rearrangement links TRBV11-2 to TRBJ2-2; 7 bases match TRBD1. This CDR3 is built from 14 residues. Germline CDR1 is SGHAT and CDR2 is FQNNGV. Trimming removed 5 bases from V and 5 bases from J; junction bases left unmatched: 5. CDR3 amino acids: CASSATGITGELFF. CDR3 coding DNA: TGTGCCAGCAGCGCGACAGGGATTACCGGGGAGCTGTTTTTT.

The chain employs TRBV7-9 and TRBJ2-5, with 10 bases matching TRBD2. CDR3 length: 16 amino acids. V lost 3 bases to trimming and J lost 5 bases; unmatched junction nucleotides: 9. Germline V gene lookup returns CDR1 SEHNR and CDR2 FQNEAQ (reference sequence). CDR3 residues: CASSFFRAGGPETQYF. The CDR3 DNA follows: TGTGCCAGCAGCTTCTTTCGAGCGGGGGGGCCCGAGACCCAGTACTTC.

This clonotype turned up a few times. The chain has TRBV12-3 or TRBV12-4 and TRBJ2-3, with D tentatively TRBD1 or TRBD2 (5 bases each). There are 14 residues in the CDR3. V lost 5 bases to trimming and J lost 5 bases, with 14 bases between them. The chain's CDR3 is CASSPSGTGDTQYF. The DNA of the CDR3 is TGTGCCAGCAGTCCCTCCGGGACGGGAGATACGCAGTATTTT.

The J gene is TRBJ1-5, the V gene TRBV6-2 or TRBV6-3; 7 bases agree with TRBD1. The CDR3 has 15 amino acids. Looked up from germline, CDR1 is MNHEY and CDR2 is SVGEGT. V was pared by 6 bases and J by 6 bases, with 11 bases of the junction left unmatched. The CDR3 protein is CASSTTGYGAQPQHF. In DNA form, the CDR3 reads TGTGCCAGCAGCACGACAGGGTATGGTGCTCAGCCCCAGCATTTT.

CDR3 protein: CASSDPFEQYF. The CDR3, as DNA: TGTGCCAGCAGCGACCCGTTCGAGCAGTACTTC. The chain employs TRBV5-5 and TRBJ2-7; D is undetermined. Trimming removed 4 bases from V and 6 bases from J, with 8 bases in between. The CDR3 is 11 amino acids. Germline CDR1 reads SGHKS; CDR2 reads YYEKEE (reference sequence).

This clonotype was found once. V and J are TRBV4-3 and TRBJ2-1, with D maybe TRBD2 (5 bases). Trimming pared 0 bases from V and 7 bases from J, leaving 13 bases between. The CDR3 runs to 15 residues. The germline V gene encodes CDR1 LGHNA and CDR2 YSLEER. The CDR3 DNA is TGCGCCAGCAGCCAAGAAGGGTCTAGCTGGAATGAGCAGTTCTTC. Translation gives CASSQEGSSWNEQFF.

This clonotype turned up a few times. The chain has TRBV4-2 and TRBJ1-6; 10 nucleotides agree with TRBD1. The CDR3 has 17 residues. Looked up from germline, CDR1 is LGHNA and CDR2 is YNFKEQ. Unmatched junction bases numbered 5, after V lost 0 bases and J lost 6 bases. This CDR3 is CASSQDGTGDLNSPLHF. The CDR3, as DNA: TGTGCCAGCAGCCAAGACGGGACAGGGGACCTTAATTCACCCCTCCACTTT.

Worth noting for this clonotype: Germline is not matched at one junction end, which may reflect a read error. In nucleotides, the CDR3 is TGCAGTGCTGGAGATCCCTCGGGGACTAGCGTTTACAATGAGCAGTTCTTC. Translated: CSAGDPSGTSVYNEQFF. The chain carries TRBV20-1 and TRBJ2-1; 10 bases are shared with TRBD2. CDR3 length equals 17 residues. Germline V gene lookup returns CDR1 DFQATT and CDR2 SNEGSKA (reference sequence).

J is TRBJ2-1 and V is TRBV28; D is undetermined. The ends were cut back, 5 bases at V and 8 bases at J, with 13 bases in the middle. CDR1 is MDHEN and CDR2 is SYDVKM in the germline V gene. The CDR3 sequence is 13 residues long. This CDR3 is CASSTRISDEQFF. The CDR3 nucleotides are TGTGCCAGCAGTACCAGGATCTCGGATGAGCAGTTCTTC.